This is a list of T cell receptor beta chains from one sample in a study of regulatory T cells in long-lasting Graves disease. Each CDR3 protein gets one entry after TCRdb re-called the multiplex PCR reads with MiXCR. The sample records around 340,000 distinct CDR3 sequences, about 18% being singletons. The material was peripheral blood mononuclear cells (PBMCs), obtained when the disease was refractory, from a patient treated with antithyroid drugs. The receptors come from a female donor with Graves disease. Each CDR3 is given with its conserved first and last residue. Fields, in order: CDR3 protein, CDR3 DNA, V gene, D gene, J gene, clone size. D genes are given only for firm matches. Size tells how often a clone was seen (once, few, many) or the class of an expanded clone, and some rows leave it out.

CDR3aa: CATGTGDGSNQPQHF
CDR3nt: TGTGCCACCGGGACAGGGGACGGTAGCAATCAGCCCCAGCATTTT
v_gene: TRBV15
d_gene: TRBD1
j_gene: TRBJ1-5
abundance: many

CDR3aa: CASSLWDLFEPSSEAFF
CDR3nt: TGTGCCAGCAGCTTATGGGACCTATTCGAACCTAGCTCGGAAGCTTTCTTT
v_gene: TRBV13
d_gene: NA
j_gene: TRBJ1-1
abundance: NA

CDR3aa: CASIGTGVEQYF
CDR3nt: TGTGCCAGCATTGGTACAGGGGTCGAGCAGTACTTC
v_gene: TRBV6-1
d_gene: TRBD1
j_gene: TRBJ2-7
abundance: few

CDR3aa: CASGIPQGSSNQPQHF
CDR3nt: TGTGCCAGCGGGATTCCACAGGGCAGTAGCAATCAGCCCCAGCATTTT
v_gene: TRBV7-3
d_gene: NA
j_gene: TRBJ1-5
abundance: NA

CDR3aa: CASSNRDRGRQYF
CDR3nt: TGTGCCAGCAGCAACCGGGACAGGGGGCGGCAGTACTTC
v_gene: TRBV7-2
d_gene: TRBD1
j_gene: TRBJ2-7
abundance: NA

CDR3aa: CAISEYGRTSGRAGGELFF
CDR3nt: TGTGCCATCAGTGAGTACGGCCGGACGAGCGGGAGAGCTGGCGGGGAGCTGTTTTTT
v_gene: TRBV10-3
d_gene: TRBD2
j_gene: TRBJ2-2
abundance: many

CDR3aa: CASSLTFTGGAGYTF
CDR3nt: TGTGCCAGCAGCCTGACCTTTACAGGGGGCGCGGGCTACACCTTC
v_gene: TRBV3-1
d_gene: TRBD1
j_gene: TRBJ1-2
abundance: many

CDR3aa: CASSLVGGYGNSPLHF
CDR3nt: TGTGCCAGCAGCTTAGTAGGGGGTTACGGTAATTCACCCCTCCACTTT
v_gene: TRBV13
d_gene: NA
j_gene: TRBJ1-6
abundance: NA

CDR3aa: CASSYSGTGQETQYF
CDR3nt: TGTGCCAGCAGTTACTCCGGCACGGGGCAGGAGACCCAGTACTTC
v_gene: TRBV6-5
d_gene: NA
j_gene: TRBJ2-5
abundance: many

CDR3aa: CAHRENTGELFF
CDR3nt: TGCGCACATAGGGAGAACACCGGGGAGCTGTTTTTT
v_gene: TRBV20-1
d_gene: NA
j_gene: TRBJ2-2
abundance: NA

CDR3aa: CASSQTGGSSYEQYF
CDR3nt: TGTGCCAGCAGCCAGACAGGGGGAAGCTCCTACGAGCAGTACTTC
v_gene: TRBV6-1
d_gene: TRBD1
j_gene: TRBJ2-7
abundance: many

CDR3aa: CASSLLNTGELFF
CDR3nt: TGCGCCAGCAGCTTGTTAAACACCGGGGAGCTGTTTTTT
v_gene: TRBV5-1
d_gene: NA
j_gene: TRBJ2-2
abundance: NA

CDR3aa: CASTRGQGGLTNEKLFF
CDR3nt: TGTGCCAGCACCCGTGGACAGGGAGGCCTAACTAATGAAAAACTGTTTTTT
v_gene: TRBV9
d_gene: TRBD1
j_gene: TRBJ1-4
abundance: many